Only one count was recorded for the clone carrying this TCR beta chain. The antigen is undetermined. One end of the junction is discordant with germline, which a read error may explain. The sample is drawn from a study of shared clonotypes between healthy human individuals. Per germline, CDR1 SSHAT and CDR2 FNYEAQ (reference sequence). CDR3 length: 15 amino acids. Using immunoSEQ multiplex PCR, the repertoire was profiled, and TCRdb retains in-frame clones only, with some absent. The sample carries about 1.5 million clones, roughly 98% recorded once. General study results and limits: Memory subsets had estimated richness that was generally smaller than that of naive subsets.

The chain links TRBV7-7 to TRBJ2-7; 11 nucleotides match TRBD1. The sample taken for sequencing was naive CD4+ T cells sorted from blood. As for subset: CD45RA+ positively selected. The sequence derives from a man aged 30-40 years in good health. CDR3 sequence: CASSLGGQGASEQYF. CDR3 sequence (DNA): TGTGCTAGCAGCTTAGGAGGACAGGGGGCGAGTGAGCAGTACTTC. The full variable domain, in which reference TRBV7-7 and TRBJ2-7 provide the parts outside the CDR3, is GAGVSQSPRYKVTKRGQDVTLRCDPISSHATLYWYQQALGQGPEFLTYFNYEAQPDKSGLPSDRFSAERPEGSISTLTIQRTEQRDSAMYRCASSLGGQGASEQYFGPGTRLTVT.